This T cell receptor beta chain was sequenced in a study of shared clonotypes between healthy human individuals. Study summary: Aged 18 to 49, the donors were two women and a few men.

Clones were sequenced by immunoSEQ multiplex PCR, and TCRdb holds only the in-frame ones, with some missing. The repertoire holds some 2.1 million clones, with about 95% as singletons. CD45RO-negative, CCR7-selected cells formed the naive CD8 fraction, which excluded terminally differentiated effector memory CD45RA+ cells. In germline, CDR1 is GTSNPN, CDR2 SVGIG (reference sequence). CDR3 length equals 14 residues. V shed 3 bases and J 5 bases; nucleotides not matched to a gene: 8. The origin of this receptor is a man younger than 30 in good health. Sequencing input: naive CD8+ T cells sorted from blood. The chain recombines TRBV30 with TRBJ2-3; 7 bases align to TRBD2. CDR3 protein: CAWSGSGTLDTQYF. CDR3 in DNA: TGTGCCTGGAGCGGAAGCGGGACCTTAGATACGCAGTATTTT.